The T cell receptor (beta chain) under discussion was sequenced for a study of cytotoxic CD8 clonotypes in ibrutinib-treated CLL. General study results and limits: The times at which samples were taken varied between sustained-remission and progressing patients.

The CDR3 spans 15 residues. V lost 4 bases, J lost 5 bases, and 15 bases lay in between. The germline V gene has CDR1 MDHEN and CDR2 SYDVKM. This clone was observed a handful of times. Its antigen is unknown. Sequencing was performed with immunoSEQ multiplex PCR; in TCRdb, only in-frame clones are kept and a portion is missing. Among about 200,000 clones listed, 79% were seen once. The chain couples TRBV28 to TRBJ2-4; D is possibly TRBD1 (6 bases). The sequence came from a human donor with chronic lymphocytic leukemia. Specimen: PBMCs, collected after 12 months of ibrutinib treatment. CDR3 region: CASSSPTGPQNIQYF. The DNA of the CDR3 is TGTGCCAGCAGTTCCCCGACAGGACCCCAAAACATTCAGTACTTC.